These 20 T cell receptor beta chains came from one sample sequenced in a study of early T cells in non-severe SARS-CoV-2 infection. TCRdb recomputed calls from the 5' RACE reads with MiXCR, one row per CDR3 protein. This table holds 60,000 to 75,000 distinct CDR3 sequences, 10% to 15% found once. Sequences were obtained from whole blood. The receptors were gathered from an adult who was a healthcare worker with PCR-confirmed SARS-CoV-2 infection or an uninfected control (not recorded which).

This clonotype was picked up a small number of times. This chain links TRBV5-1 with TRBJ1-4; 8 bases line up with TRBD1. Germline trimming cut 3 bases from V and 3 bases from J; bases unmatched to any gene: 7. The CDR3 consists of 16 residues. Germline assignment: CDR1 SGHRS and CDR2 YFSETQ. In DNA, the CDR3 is TGCGCCAGCAGCTGGGGGGGACAGGCTCCTAATGAAAAACTGTTTTTT. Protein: CASSWGGQAPNEKLFF.

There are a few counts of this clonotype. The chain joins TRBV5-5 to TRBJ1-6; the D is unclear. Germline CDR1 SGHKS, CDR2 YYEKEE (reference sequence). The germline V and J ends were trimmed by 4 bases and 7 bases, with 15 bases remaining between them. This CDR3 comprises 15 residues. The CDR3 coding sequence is TGTGCCAGCAGCCCCCTAGGACCCAGCAATTCACCCCTCCACTTT. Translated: CASSPLGPSNSPLHF.

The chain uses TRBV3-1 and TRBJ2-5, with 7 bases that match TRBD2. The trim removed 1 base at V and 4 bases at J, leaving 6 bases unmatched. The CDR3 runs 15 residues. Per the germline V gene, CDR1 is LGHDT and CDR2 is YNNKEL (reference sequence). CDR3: CASSQGPLATETQYF. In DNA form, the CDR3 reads TGTGCCAGCAGCCAAGGTCCACTAGCGACAGAGACCCAGTACTTC.

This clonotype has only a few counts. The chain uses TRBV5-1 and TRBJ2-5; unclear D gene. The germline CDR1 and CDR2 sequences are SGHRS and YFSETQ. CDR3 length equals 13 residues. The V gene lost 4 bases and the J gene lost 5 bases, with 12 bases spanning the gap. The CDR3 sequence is CASSPSPQETQYF. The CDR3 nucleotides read TGCGCCAGCAGCCCCAGCCCTCAGGAGACCCAGTACTTC.

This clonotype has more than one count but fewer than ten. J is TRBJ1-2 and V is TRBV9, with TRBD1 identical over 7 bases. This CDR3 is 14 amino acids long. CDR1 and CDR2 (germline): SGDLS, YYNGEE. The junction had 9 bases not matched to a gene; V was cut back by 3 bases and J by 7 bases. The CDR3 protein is CASSGTGWSSGYTF. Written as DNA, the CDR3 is TGTGCCAGCAGCGGGACAGGTTGGTCTTCTGGCTACACCTTC.

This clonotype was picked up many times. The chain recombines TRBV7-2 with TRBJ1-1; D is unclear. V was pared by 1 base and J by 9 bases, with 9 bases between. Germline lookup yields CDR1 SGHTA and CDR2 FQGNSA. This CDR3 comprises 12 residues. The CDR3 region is CASSLVVGQAFF. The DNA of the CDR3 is TGTGCCAGCAGCTTAGTTGTCGGGCAAGCTTTCTTT.

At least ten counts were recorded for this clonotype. The CDR3 DNA reads as TGTGCCAGCAGTTTATCGAGAGGGACCGGAAACACCATATATTTT. Its protein is CASSLSRGTGNTIYF. This chain links TRBV27 with TRBJ1-3; TRBD1 might be the D (5 bases). This CDR3 comprises 15 residues. In germline, CDR1 is MNHEY, CDR2 SMNVEV (reference sequence). The V and J ends lost 0 bases and 4 bases respectively, with 10 bases between them.

DNA for the CDR3: TGTGCCAGCAGGGGAACTCTACTACGCGGGAGCATCCCAGATACGCAGTATTTT. Its protein is CASRGTLLRGSIPDTQYF. The chain has TRBV5-4 and TRBJ2-3; 7 bases agree with TRBD2. V shed 5 bases and J 4 bases; nucleotides not matched to a gene: 19. The CDR3 length is 18 residues. Germline V lookup: CDR1 SGHNT, CDR2 YYREEE (reference sequence).

As DNA, the CDR3 is TGCAGGAGTTACCCACTACACGAGCAGTACTTC. Translated, it gives CRSYPLHEQYF. The rearrangement joins TRBV29-1 to TRBJ2-7; the D is unclear. Germline V gene data show CDR1 as SQVTM and CDR2 as ANQGSEA. This CDR3 has 11 amino acids.

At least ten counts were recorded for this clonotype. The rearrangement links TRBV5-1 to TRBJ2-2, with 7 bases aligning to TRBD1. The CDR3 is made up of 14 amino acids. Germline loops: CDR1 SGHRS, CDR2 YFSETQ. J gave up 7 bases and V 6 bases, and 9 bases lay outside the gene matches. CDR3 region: CASNLGTDLGELFF. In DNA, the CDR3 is TGCGCCAGCAACCTCGGGACAGACCTCGGGGAGCTGTTTTTT.

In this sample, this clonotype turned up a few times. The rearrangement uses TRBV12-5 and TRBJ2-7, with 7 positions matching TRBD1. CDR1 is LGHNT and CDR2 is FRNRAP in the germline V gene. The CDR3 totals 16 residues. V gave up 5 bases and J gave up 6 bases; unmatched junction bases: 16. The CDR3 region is CASGPELTGSSSEQYF. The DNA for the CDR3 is TGTGCTAGTGGTCCGGAACTGACAGGGAGTTCGAGCGAGCAGTACTTC.

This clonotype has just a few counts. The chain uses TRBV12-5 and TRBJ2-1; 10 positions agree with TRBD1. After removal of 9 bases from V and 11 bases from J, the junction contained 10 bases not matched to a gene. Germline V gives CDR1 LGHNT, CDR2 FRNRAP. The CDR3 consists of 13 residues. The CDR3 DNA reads TGTGCTAGCCTGGGACAGGGGAAATTCAAGCAGTTCTTC. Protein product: CASLGQGKFKQFF.

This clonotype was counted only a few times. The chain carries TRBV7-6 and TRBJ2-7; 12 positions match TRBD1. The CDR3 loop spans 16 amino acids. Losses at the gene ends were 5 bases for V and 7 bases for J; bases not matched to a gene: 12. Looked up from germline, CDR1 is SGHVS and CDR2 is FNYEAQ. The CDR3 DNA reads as TGTGCCAGCAGCAGTACCCCGGGACAGGGGGCGCGGGAGCAGTACTTC. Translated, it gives CASSSTPGQGAREQYF.

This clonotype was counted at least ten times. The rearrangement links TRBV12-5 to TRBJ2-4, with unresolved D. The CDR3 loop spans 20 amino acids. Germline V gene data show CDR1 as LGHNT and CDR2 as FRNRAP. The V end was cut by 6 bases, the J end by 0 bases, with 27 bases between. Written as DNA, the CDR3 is TGTGCTAGTGGCCAGCTACGGGCCCAAAGGCCCACACTAGCCAAAAACATTCAGTACTTC. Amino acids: CASGQLRAQRPTLAKNIQYF. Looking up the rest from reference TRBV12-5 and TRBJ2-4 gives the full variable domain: DARVTQTPRHKVTEMGQEVTMRCQPILGHNTVFWYRQTMMQGLELLAYFRNRAPLDDSGMPKDRFSAEMPDATLATLKIQPSEPRDSAVYFCASGQLRAQRPTLAKNIQYFGAGTRLSVL.

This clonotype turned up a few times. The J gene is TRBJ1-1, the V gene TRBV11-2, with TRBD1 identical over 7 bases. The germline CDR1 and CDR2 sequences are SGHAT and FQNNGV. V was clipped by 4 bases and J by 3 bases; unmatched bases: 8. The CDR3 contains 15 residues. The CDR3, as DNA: TGTGCCAGCAGCTGGAGGGGGCGGAGGGACACTGAAGCTTTCTTT. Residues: CASSWRGRRDTEAFF.

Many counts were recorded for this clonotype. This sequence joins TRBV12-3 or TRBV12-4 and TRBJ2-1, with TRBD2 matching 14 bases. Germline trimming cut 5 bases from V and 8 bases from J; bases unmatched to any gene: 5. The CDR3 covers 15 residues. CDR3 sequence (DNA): TGTGCCAGCAGTCGACTAGCGGGGGGGCTAGATGAGCAGTTCTTC. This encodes CASSRLAGGLDEQFF.

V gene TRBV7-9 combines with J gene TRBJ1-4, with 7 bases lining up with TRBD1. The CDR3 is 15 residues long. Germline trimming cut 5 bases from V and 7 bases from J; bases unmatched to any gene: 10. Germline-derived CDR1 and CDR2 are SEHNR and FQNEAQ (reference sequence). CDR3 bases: TGTGCCAGCAGCCCAGGACAGGATTGGCGTGAAAAACTGTTTTTT. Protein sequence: CASSPGQDWREKLFF. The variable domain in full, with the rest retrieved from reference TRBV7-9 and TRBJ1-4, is DTGVSQNPRHKITKRGQNVTFRCDPISEHNRLYWYRQTLGQGPEFLTYFQNEAQLEKSRLLSDRFSAERPKGSFSTLEIQRTEQGDSAMYLCASSPGQDWREKLFFGSGTQLSVL.

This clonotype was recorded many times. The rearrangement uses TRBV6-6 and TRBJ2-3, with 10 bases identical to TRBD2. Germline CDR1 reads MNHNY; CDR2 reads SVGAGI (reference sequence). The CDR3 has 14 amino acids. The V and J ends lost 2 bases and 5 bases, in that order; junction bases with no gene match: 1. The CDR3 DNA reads TGTGCCAGCAGTTACATAGCGGGAGGAGATACGCAGTATTTT. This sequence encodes CASSYIAGGDTQYF.

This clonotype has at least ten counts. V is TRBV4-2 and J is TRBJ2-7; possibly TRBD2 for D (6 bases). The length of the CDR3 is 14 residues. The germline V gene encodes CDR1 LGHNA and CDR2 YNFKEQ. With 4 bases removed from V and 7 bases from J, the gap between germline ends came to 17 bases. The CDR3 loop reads CASSPNPGDLEQYF. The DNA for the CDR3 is TGTGCCAGCAGCCCCAACCCGGGAGATCTTGAGCAGTACTTC.

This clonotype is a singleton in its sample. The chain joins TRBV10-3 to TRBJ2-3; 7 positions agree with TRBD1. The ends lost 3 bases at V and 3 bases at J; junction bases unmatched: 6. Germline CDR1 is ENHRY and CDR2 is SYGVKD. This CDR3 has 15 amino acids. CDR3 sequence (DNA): TGTGCCATCAGTGACGGCCAGGACAGGACAGATACGCAGTATTTT. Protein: CAISDGQDRTDTQYF.